The clone carrying this T cell receptor (beta chain) was recorded many times. As yet, its antigen is unknown. The data belong to a study of T cells in Graves' hyperthyroidism and ophthalmopathy. Study as a whole: Peripheral blood was collected at initial diagnosis, before any treatment. General study results and limits: Ophthalmopathy was model-predicted a median approximately six months pre-onset. Among clonotypes expanded in thyroid above 0.001, most were also found in blood.

Exclusion criteria comprised uncontrolled infection, other autoimmune disease, pregnancy or lactation. Template material for amplifying TCR beta CDR3 regions consisted of RNA transcripts. With the HTBI primer set, the TCR CDR3 went through a first round of RT-PCR. TCRdb processed the multiplex PCR reads anew with MiXCR; each CDR3 protein has one entry. The sample has 300,000 to 350,000 distinct CDR3 sequences, 15% to 20% seen once. The CDR3 totals 13 residues. The ends were cut back, 0 bases at V and 9 bases at J, with 12 bases in the middle. Germline CDR1 is MDHEN and CDR2 is SYDVKM. This chain connects TRBV28 to TRBJ2-7; D is perhaps TRBD2 (5 bases). Sequencing used blood. The source of this sequence is a woman between 40 and 50 years old with Graves' ophthalmopathy. CDR3 protein: CASSLWNLALQYF. The CDR3 DNA reads TGTGCCAGCAGTTTATGGAATCTAGCCTTGCAGTACTTC.